The sample holds one count of the clone carrying this T cell receptor (beta chain). Its antigen is undetermined. The V gene end was trimmed by 5 bases and the J gene end by 8 bases; junction bases not matched to a gene: 5. Per the germline V gene, CDR1 is SEHNR and CDR2 is FQNEAQ (reference sequence). CDR3 length: 13 amino acids. The source of the sample is a study of identical twins. Findings and caveats of the study: Invariant MAIT and iNKT cells are populations that could partly confound zero-insertion analyses. The study drew conclusions from cross-sectional statistical analysis, not from following the same donors.

TCRdb analysed the 5' RACE reads with MiXCR anew, one entry per CDR3 protein. The sample includes more than 200,000 distinct CDR3 sequences, 11% to 15% of them seen just once. The chain combines TRBV7-9 with TRBJ1-1, with 10 bases identical to TRBD1. The source of this sequence is a woman aged 18 to 35 in good health. Sequencing was carried out using memory (CD45RO+) T cells sorted from blood. The CDR3 sequence is CASSRRTGGEAFF. DNA of the CDR3: TGTGCCAGCAGCAGACGGACAGGGGGAGAAGCTTTCTTT. The full variable domain, completed using reference TRBV7-9 and TRBJ1-1, is DTGVSQNPRHKITKRGQNVTFRCDPISEHNRLYWYRQTLGQGPEFLTYFQNEAQLEKSRLLSDRFSAERPKGSFSTLEIQRTEQGDSAMYLCASSRRTGGEAFFGQGTRLTVV.